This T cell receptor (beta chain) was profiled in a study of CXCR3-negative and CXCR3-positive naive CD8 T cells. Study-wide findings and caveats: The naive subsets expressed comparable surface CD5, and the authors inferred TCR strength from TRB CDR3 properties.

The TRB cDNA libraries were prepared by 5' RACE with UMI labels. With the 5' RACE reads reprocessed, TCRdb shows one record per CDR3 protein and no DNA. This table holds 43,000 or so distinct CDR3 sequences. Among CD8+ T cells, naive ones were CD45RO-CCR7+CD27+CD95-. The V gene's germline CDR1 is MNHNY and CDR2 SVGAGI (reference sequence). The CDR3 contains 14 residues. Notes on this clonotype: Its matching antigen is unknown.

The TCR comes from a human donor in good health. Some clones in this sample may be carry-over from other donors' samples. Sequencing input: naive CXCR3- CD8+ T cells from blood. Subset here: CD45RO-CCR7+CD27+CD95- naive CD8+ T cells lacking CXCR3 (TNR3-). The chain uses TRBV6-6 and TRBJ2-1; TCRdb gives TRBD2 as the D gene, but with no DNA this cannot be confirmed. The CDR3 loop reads CASSYSGLGNEQFF.